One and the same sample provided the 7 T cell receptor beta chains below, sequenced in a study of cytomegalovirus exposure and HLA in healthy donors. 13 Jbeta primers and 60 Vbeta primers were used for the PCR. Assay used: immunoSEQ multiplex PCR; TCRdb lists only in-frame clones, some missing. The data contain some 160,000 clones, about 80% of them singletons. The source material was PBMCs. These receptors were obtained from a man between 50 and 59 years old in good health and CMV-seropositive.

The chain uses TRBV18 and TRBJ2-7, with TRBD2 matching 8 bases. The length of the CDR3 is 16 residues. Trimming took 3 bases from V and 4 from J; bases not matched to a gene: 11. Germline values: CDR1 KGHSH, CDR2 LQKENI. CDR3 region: CASSPRTSRDLYEQYF. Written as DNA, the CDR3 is TGTGCCAGCTCACCCCGGACTAGCCGGGACCTATACGAGCAGTACTTC. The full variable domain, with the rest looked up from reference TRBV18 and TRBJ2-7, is NAGVMQNPRHLVRRRGQEARLRCSPMKGHSHVYWYRQLPEEGLKFMVYLQKENIIDESGMPKERFSAEFPKEGPSILRIQQVVRGDSAAYFCASSPRTSRDLYEQYFGPGTRLTVT.

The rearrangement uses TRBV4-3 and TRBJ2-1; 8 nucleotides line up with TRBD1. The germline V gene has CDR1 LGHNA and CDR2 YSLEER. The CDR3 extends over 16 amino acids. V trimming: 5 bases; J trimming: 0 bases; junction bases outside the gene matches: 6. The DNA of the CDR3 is TGCGCCAGCAGCGAAGGGACAGGTAGCTCCTACAATGAGCAGTTCTTC. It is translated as CASSEGTGSSYNEQFF.

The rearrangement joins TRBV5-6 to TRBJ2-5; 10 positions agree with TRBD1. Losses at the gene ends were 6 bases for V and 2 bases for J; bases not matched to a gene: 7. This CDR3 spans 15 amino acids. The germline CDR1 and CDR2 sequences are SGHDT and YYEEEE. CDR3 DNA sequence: TGTGCCAGCATCGGGGACAGGGGCCGTCAAGAGACCCAGTACTTC. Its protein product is CASIGDRGRQETQYF.

The CDR3, as DNA: TGCAGCGTAGCCGTCGGGACAGACAAGAATGAAAAACTGTTTTTT. This sequence encodes CSVAVGTDKNEKLFF. The V call is TRBV29-1, the J call TRBJ1-4; 7 bases are a match to TRBD1. Germline V gives CDR1 SQVTM, CDR2 ANQGSEA. The CDR3 consists of 15 residues. Losses at the gene ends were 6 bases for V and 5 bases for J; bases not matched to a gene: 12.

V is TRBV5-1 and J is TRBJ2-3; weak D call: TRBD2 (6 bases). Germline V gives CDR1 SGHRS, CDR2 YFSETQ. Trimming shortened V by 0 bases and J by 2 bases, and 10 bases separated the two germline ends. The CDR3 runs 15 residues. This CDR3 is CASSLVGGYTDTQYF. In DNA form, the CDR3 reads TGCGCCAGCAGCTTGGTGGGGGGTTACACAGATACGCAGTATTTT.

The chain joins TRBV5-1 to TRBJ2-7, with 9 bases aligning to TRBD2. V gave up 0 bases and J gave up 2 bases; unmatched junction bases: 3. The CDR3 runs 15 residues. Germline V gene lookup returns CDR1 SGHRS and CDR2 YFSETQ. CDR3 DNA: TGCGCCAGCAGCTTGGAGCGGGGGGACCCCTACGAGCAGTACTTC. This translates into CASSLERGDPYEQYF. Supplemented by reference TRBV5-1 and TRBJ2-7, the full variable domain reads KAGVTQTPRYLIKTRGQQVTLSCSPISGHRSVSWYQQTPGQGLQFLFEYFSETQRNKGNFPGRFSGRQFSNSRSEMNVSTLELGDSALYLCASSLERGDPYEQYFGPGTRLTVT.

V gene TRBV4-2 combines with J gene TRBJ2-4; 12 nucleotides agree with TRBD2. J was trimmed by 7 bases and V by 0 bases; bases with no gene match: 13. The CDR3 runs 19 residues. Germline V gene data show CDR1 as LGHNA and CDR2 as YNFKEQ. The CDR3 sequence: CASSQEIVQSSGGANIQYF. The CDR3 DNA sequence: TGTGCCAGCAGCCAAGAAATCGTCCAGTCTAGCGGGGGGGCCAACATTCAGTACTTC.